A selection of T cell receptor beta chains follows, all from one sample in a study of cytomegalovirus exposure and HLA in healthy donors. This table comes from immunoSEQ multiplex PCR, and its TCRdb copy is limited to in-frame clones, with some not included. The data hold a few hundred thousand clones, with about 86% observed a single time. Sequencing was done on a sample of PBMCs. The origin of the receptors is a woman aged 55-70 years in good health and CMV-seropositive. The CDR3 runs from the conserved cysteine through the conserved F or W. A D gene is named only where the DNA matches it firmly. The listing skips clone size in some rows; elsewhere it reads once, few, many or a size class.

TRBJ2-3	TRBD2	TRBV5-4	few	TGTGCCAGCAGCGCCGGACTAGCGGAAAGCACAGATACGCAGTATTTT	CASSAGLAESTDTQYF
TRBJ2-6	TRBD1	TRBV5-4	-	TGTGCCAGCAGCTCCCCCCGGGACAGCTCTGGGGCCAACGTCCTGACTTTC	CASSSPRDSSGANVLTF
TRBJ1-5	TRBD1	TRBV6-1	-	TGTGCCAGCAGTGGGCAGGGGGCCGTTGTTGTCCAGCATTTT	CASSGQGAVVVQHF
TRBJ2-7	-	TRBV4-1	-	TGCGCCAGCAGCCAAGATACGGGAGCTAACGAGCAGTACTTC	CASSQDTGANEQYF
TRBJ2-2	TRBD2	TRBV19	once	TGTGCCAGTAGTATTGTACTAGCGGGAGGAACTGGGGAGCTGTTTTTT	CASSIVLAGGTGELFF
TRBJ2-7	TRBD2	TRBV6-5	-	TGTGCCAGCAGGCCACCTCGGGGGAGGGACGAGCAGTACTTC	CASRPPRGRDEQYF
TRBJ1-4	-	TRBV5-5	once	TGTGCCAGCAGCTTGGTGATGCAGATTAATGAAAAACTGTTTTTT	CASSLVMQINEKLFF
TRBJ2-1	TRBD2	TRBV5-1	few	TGCGCCAGCAGCCGACTCCCGGGACTAGCGGGAGTAGTCCCTCCCTACAATGAGCAGTTCTTC	CASSRLPGLAGVVPPYNEQFF
TRBJ1-5	TRBD1	TRBV28	-	TGTGCCAGCCAAGACAGGGCTTGGGGGAAAAGCAATCAGCCCCAGCATTTT	CASQDRAWGKSNQPQHF
TRBJ2-3	-	TRBV6-6	-	TGTGCCAGCAGAGCGCAGAACACAGATACGCAGTATTTT	CASRAQNTDTQYF
TRBJ1-2	TRBD1	TRBV25-1	-	TGTGCCAGCAGTGGGACAGGGTATGTGGGCTATGGCTACACCTTC	CASSGTGYVGYGYTF
TRBJ1-1	TRBD1	TRBV6-1	-	TGTGCCAGCAGAAAGACCGGGACAGCCCTTCAAGAAGCTTTCTTT	CASRKTGTALQEAFF
TRBJ1-5	TRBD1	TRBV6-1	-	TGTGCCAGCAGTGCCCGGAGGGGACAGGGAGGGGTCCAGCCCCAGCATTTT	CASSARRGQGGVQPQHF
TRBJ1-1	TRBD1	TRBV10-3	-	TGTGCCATCAGTGCCGTAAGGACAGGGAACACTGAAGCTTTCTTT	CAISAVRTGNTEAFF
TRBJ1-5	-	TRBV28	-	TGTGCCAGCAGTGCCCAGGGCGGCCATAGCAATCAGCCCCAGCATTTT	CASSAQGGHSNQPQHF
TRBJ2-2	-	TRBV5-1	-	TGCGCCAGCAGCTTGGCTGTACAGAACACCGGGGAGCTGTTTTTT	CASSLAVQNTGELFF
TRBJ1-2	-	TRBV7-9	-	TGTTCCAGCAGCCCTGGCGGCTATGGCTACACCTTC	CSSSPGGYGYTF
TRBJ2-7	-	TRBV18	-	TGTGCCAGCTCGAGAGCCTACGAGCAGTACTTC	CASSRAYEQYF
TRBJ2-3	-	TRBV7-2	few	TGTGCCAGCAGCTCGGTTGGTCGGGCAGATACGCAGTATTTT	CASSSVGRADTQYF
TRBJ1-4	-	TRBV5-1	-	TGCGCCAGCAGCTTGTCATCAGGTACCCAAAGGGAAAAACTGTTTTTT	CASSLSSGTQREKLFF
TRBJ2-3	TRBD2	TRBV19	-	TGTGCCAGTAGTATGGGGACTAGCGGCCGCACAGATACGCAGTATTTT	CASSMGTSGRTDTQYF
TRBJ2-2	TRBD1	TRBV27	-	TGTGCCAGCAGTACAAGCTCCCCCGGGACAGGGTCTTGGGGGAGGGAGCTGTTTTTT	CASSTSSPGTGSWGRELFF
TRBJ1-3	-	TRBV4-2	few	TGTGCCAGCAGCCAAGGACAGGAAAACTACTCTGGAAACACCATATATTTT	CASSQGQENYSGNTIYF
TRBJ2-1	TRBD2	TRBV6-6	-	TGTGCCAGCAGTTACTCGGGACTAGCCTACAATGAGCAGTTCTTC	CASSYSGLAYNEQFF
TRBJ2-7	TRBD1	TRBV5-6	-	TGTGCCAGCAGCTGGGACAGGGGACTCCACGAGCAGTACTTC	CASSWDRGLHEQYF
TRBJ1-4	-	TRBV2	-	TGTGCCAGCAGTTTGGCAGGGTTAACTAATGAAAAACTGTTTTTT	CASSLAGLTNEKLFF